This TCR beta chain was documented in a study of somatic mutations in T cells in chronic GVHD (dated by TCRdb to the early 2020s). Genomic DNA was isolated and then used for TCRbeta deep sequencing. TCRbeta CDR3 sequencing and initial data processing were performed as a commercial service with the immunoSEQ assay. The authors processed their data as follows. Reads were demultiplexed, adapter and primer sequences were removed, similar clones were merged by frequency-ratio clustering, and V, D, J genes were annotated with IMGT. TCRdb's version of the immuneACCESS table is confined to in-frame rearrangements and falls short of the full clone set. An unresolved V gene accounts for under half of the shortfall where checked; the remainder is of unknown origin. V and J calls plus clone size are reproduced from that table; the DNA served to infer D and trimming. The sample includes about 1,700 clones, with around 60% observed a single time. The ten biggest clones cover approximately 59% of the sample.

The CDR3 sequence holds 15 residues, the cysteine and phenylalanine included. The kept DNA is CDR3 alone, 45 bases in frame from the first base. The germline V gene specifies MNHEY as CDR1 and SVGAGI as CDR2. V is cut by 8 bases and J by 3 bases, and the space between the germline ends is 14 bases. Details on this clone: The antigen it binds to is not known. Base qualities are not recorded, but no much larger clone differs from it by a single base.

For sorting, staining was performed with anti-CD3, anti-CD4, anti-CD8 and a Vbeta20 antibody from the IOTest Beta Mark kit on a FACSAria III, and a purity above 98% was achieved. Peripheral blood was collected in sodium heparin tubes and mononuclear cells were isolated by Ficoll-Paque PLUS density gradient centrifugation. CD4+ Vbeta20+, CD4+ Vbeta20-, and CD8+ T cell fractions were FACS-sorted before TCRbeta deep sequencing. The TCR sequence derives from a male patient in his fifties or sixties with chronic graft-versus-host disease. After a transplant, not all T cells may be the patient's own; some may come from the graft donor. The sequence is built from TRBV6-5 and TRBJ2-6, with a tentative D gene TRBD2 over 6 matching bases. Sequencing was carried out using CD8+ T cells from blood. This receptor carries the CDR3 CASSPWGDGANVLTF. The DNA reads TGTGCCAGCTCTCCCTGGGGGGATGGGGCCAACGTCCTGACTTTC.